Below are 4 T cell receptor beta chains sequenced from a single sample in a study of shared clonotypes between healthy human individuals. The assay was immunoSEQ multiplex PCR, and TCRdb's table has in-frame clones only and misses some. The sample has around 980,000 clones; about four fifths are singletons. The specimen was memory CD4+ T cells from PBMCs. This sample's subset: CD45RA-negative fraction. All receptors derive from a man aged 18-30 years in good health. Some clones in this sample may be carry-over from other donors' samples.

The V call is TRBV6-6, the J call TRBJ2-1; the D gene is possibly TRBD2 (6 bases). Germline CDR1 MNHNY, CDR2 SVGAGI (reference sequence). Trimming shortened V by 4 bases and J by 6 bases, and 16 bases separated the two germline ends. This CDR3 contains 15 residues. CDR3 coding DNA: TGTGCCAGCAGTTTCACGGGACTTAAGGGCAATGAGCAGTTCTTC. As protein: CASSFTGLKGNEQFF.

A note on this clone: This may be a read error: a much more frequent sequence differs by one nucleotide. This CDR3 reads CASSLGPAFVTDTQYF. The CDR3 nucleotides are TGTGCCAGCAGTCTAGGACCTGCGTTCGTGACAGATACGCAGTATTTT. The chain recombines TRBV2 with TRBJ2-3; no clear D. V lost 5 bases to trimming and J lost 3 bases, with 18 bases between them. CDR3 length: 16 amino acids. Germline V gene data show CDR1 as SNHLY and CDR2 as FYNNEI.

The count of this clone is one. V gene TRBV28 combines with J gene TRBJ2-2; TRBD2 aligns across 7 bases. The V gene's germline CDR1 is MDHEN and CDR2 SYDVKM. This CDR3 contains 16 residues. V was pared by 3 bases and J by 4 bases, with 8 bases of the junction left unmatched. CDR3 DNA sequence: TGTGCCAGCAGTTTCGGCGGGAGCTTCCGCACCGGGGAGCTGTTTTTT. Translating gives CASSFGGSFRTGELFF.

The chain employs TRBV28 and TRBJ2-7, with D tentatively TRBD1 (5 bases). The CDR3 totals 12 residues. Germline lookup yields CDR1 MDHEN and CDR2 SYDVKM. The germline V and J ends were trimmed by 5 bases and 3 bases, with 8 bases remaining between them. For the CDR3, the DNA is TGTGCCAGCAGTGCGCAGGGCTACGAGCAGTACTTC. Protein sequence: CASSAQGYEQYF.